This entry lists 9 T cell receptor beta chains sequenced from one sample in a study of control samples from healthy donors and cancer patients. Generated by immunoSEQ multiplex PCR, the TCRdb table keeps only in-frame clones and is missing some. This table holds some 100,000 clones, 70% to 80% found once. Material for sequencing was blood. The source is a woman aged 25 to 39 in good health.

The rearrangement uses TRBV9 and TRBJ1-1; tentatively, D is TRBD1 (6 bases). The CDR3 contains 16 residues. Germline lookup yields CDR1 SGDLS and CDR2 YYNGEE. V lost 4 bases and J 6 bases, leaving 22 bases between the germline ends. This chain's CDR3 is CASSSAGAAALAEAFF. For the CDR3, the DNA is TGTGCCAGCAGCTCCGCAGGGGCCGCGGCTTTAGCTGAAGCTTTCTTT.

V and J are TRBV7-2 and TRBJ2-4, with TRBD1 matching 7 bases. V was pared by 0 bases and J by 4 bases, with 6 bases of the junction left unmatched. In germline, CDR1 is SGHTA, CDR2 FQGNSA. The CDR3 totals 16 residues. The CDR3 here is CASSLAPGTEKNIQYF. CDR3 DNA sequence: TGTGCCAGCAGCTTAGCACCTGGGACAGAAAAAAACATTCAGTACTTC.

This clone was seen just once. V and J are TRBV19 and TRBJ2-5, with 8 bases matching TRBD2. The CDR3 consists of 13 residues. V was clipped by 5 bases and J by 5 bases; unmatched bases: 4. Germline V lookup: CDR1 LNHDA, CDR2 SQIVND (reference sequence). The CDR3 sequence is CASSPGGLETQYF. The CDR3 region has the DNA TGTGCCAGTAGTCCGGGGGGGTTGGAGACCCAGTACTTC.

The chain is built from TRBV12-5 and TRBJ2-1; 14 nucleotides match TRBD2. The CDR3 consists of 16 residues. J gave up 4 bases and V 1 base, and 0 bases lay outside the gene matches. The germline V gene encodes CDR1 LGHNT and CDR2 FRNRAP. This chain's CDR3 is CASGLGLAGGYNEQFF. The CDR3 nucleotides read TGTGCTAGTGGTTTGGGACTAGCGGGGGGGTACAATGAGCAGTTCTTC.

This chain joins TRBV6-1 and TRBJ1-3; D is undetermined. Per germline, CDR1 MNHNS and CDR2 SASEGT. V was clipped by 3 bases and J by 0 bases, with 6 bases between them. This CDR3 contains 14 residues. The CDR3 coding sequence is TGTGCCAGCAGTGACGGGAGCTCTGGAAACACCATATATTTT. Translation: CASSDGSSGNTIYF.

CDR3 sequence: CASSFGTGGVDTQYF. In nucleotides, the CDR3 is TGTGCCAGCAGCTTCGGGACAGGGGGAGTAGATACGCAGTATTTT. This sequence joins TRBV13 and TRBJ2-3; 11 positions match TRBD1. Unmatched junction bases numbered 4, after V lost 3 bases and J lost 5 bases. The CDR3 spans 15 residues. CDR1 and CDR2 from the germline V gene are PRHDT and FYEKMQ (reference sequence). Full variable domain (remainder filled in from reference TRBV13 and TRBJ2-3): AAGVIQSPRHLIKEKRETATLKCYPIPRHDTVYWYQQGPGQDPQFLISFYEKMQSDKGSIPDRFSAQQFSDYHSELNMSSLELGDSALYFCASSFGTGGVDTQYFGPGTRLTVL.

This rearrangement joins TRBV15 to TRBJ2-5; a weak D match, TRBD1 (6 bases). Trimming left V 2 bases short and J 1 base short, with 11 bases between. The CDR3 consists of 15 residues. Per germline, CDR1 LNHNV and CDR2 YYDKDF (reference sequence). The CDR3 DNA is TGTGCCACCAGCAGATCTGGACAGTTCCAAGAGACCCAGTACTTC. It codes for CATSRSGQFQETQYF.

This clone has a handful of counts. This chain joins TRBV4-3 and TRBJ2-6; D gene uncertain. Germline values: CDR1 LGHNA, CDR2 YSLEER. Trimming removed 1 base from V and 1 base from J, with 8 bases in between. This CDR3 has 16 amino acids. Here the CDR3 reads CASSQVVESGANVLTF. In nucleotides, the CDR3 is TGCGCCAGCAGCCAAGTAGTAGAGTCTGGGGCCAACGTCCTGACTTTC.

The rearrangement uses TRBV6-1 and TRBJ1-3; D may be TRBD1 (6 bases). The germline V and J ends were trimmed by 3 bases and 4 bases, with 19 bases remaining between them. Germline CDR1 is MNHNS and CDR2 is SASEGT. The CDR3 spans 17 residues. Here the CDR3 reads CASSESTGRGIGNTIYF. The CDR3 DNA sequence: TGTGCCAGCAGTGAGTCTACGGGCAGGGGAATCGGAAACACCATATATTTT.